The 24 T cell receptor beta chains given below trace back to one sample, sequenced in a study of T cell responses to AZD1222 COVID-19 vaccine. Profiling relied on immunoSEQ multiplex PCR, and the TCRdb table lists in-frame clones only, not all of them. Among 150,000 or so clones listed, 75% to 85% were seen once. The sample in question was peripheral blood, obtained on day 0 of MenACWY control vaccination. The receptors come from an adult in good health.

V is TRBV5-1 and J is TRBJ2-3, with D possibly TRBD1 on 6 matching bases. Germline CDR1 is SGHRS and CDR2 is YFSETQ. V lost 4 bases and J 2 bases, leaving 14 bases between the germline ends. The CDR3 contains 15 residues. The CDR3 is CASSVDSALTDTQYF. In nucleotides, the CDR3 is TGCGCCAGCAGCGTGGACAGCGCCCTCACAGATACGCAGTATTTT.

V gene TRBV11-2 combines with J gene TRBJ1-4, with TRBD1 matching 7 bases. The CDR3 loop spans 14 amino acids. Germline V lookup: CDR1 SGHAT, CDR2 FQNNGV. J was trimmed by 7 bases and V by 5 bases; bases with no gene match: 7. The CDR3 here is CASSLRGLSEKLFF. In nucleotides, the CDR3 is TGTGCCAGCAGCCTAAGGGGGCTGTCTGAAAAACTGTTTTTT.

V is TRBV3-1 (or the pseudogene TRBV3-2) and J is TRBJ2-6; perhaps TRBD1 as D (5 bases). The CDR3 loop spans 18 amino acids. Germline values: CDR1 LGHDT, CDR2 YNNKEL (reference sequence). The V gene lost 5 bases and the J gene lost 0 bases, with 17 bases spanning the gap. The CDR3 protein is CASSARVFQRSGANVLTF. The CDR3 DNA reads TGTGCCAGCAGCGCCAGGGTTTTCCAACGCTCTGGGGCCAACGTCCTGACTTTC.

V is TRBV12-3 or TRBV12-4 and J is TRBJ1-5, with unresolved D. CDR3 length: 13 residues. Trimming took off 10 bases at V and 9 bases at J, with 19 bases between the two ends. In nucleotides, the CDR3 is TGTGCCACCGGCTTAGGACCGTTCATGCCCCAGCATTTT. Protein: CATGLGPFMPQHF.

The chain is built from TRBV5-6 and TRBJ1-6; unclear D gene. The V and J ends lost 2 bases and 2 bases respectively, with 14 bases between them. Germline CDR1 is SGHDT and CDR2 is YYEEEE. The CDR3 contains 17 residues. DNA of the CDR3: TGTGCCAGCAGCTTAGGAGCCGGGTACGCCTATAATTCACCCCTCCACTTT. It translates to CASSLGAGYAYNSPLHF. The full variable domain, in which reference TRBV5-6 and TRBJ1-6 provide the parts outside the CDR3, is DAGVTQSPTHLIKTRGQQVTLRCSPKSGHDTVSWYQQALGQGPQFIFQYYEEEERQRGNFPDRFSGHQFPNYSSELNVNALLLGDSALYLCASSLGAGYAYNSPLHFGNGTRLTVT.

V gene TRBV6-6 combines with J gene TRBJ1-1; D gene unclear. CDR1 and CDR2 (germline): MNHNY, SVGAGI (reference sequence). This CDR3 has 16 amino acids. V dropped 0 bases and J dropped 1 base, with 12 bases sitting between them. The CDR3 bases are TGTGCCAGCAGTTACTCGCGGCAGAACCGGAACACTGAAGCTTTCTTT. This codes for CASSYSRQNRNTEAFF.

This clone was counted once. The genes are TRBV11-2 and TRBJ2-7, with a weak D call TRBD1 (7 bases). The CDR3 totals 14 residues. With 4 bases removed from V and 3 bases from J, the gap between germline ends came to 13 bases. Germline values: CDR1 SGHAT, CDR2 FQNNGV. This chain's CDR3 is CASSWGQGGYEQYV. CDR3 nucleotides: TGTGCCAGCAGCTGGGGGCAGGGGGGCTACGAGCAGTACGTC.

This CDR3 is CASSLSQGGNTGELFF. Here the CDR3 DNA reads TGCGCCAGCAGCTTGTCACAGGGGGGGAACACCGGGGAGCTGTTTTTT. The chain employs TRBV5-1 and TRBJ2-2; the match to TRBD1 covers 8 bases. The germline V gene has CDR1 SGHRS and CDR2 YFSETQ. CDR3 size: 16 residues. V was clipped by 1 base and J by 1 base; unmatched bases: 3.

The V gene is TRBV9, the J gene TRBJ1-3; a possible D gene is TRBD1 (6 bases). V lost 3 bases and J lost 4, with 14 bases in between. The CDR3 consists of 15 residues. The germline CDR1 and CDR2 sequences are SGDLS and YYNGEE. In DNA, the CDR3 is TGTGCCAGCAGCGCCACAGGGAGTGGAGGAAACACCATATATTTT. Translated, it gives CASSATGSGGNTIYF.

J is TRBJ2-1 and V is TRBV7-3; TRBD1 or TRBD2 may be the D gene (5 bases each). The CDR3 length is 13 residues. Germline V gives CDR1 SGHTA, CDR2 FQGTGA. V was cut by 0 bases and J by 7 bases, with 7 bases left in between. The CDR3 DNA sequence: TGTGCCAGCAGCTTAACGAGGGGAAATGAGCAGTTCTTC. Protein product: CASSLTRGNEQFF. The full variable domain, completed using reference TRBV7-3 and TRBJ2-1, is GAGVSQTPSNKVTEKGKYVELRCDPISGHTALYWYRQSLGQGPEFLIYFQGTGAADDSGLPNDRFFAVRPEGSVSTLKIQRTERGDSAVYLCASSLTRGNEQFFGPGTRLTVL.

This clone was picked up one time. The gene calls are TRBV5-1 and TRBJ1-1; D not resolved. Trimming stripped 0 bases from V and 1 base from J, with 7 bases between. The CDR3 is made up of 14 amino acids. The germline gives CDR1 SGHRS, CDR2 YFSETQ. Written as DNA, the CDR3 is TGCGCCAGCAGCTTGGGCGGCGCGAACACTGAAGCTTTCTTT. Translation gives CASSLGGANTEAFF.

The chain links TRBV2 to TRBJ1-1, with D perhaps TRBD1 (5 bases). The CDR3 extends over 13 amino acids. Germline V gives CDR1 SNHLY, CDR2 FYNNEI. The V end lost 7 bases, the J end lost 1 base, and 10 bases lay between the germline ends. CDR3 nucleotide sequence: TGTGCCAGCATTCGGGACGGGAACACTGAAGCTTTCTTT. Amino acid sequence: CASIRDGNTEAFF. The full variable domain, rest sourced from reference TRBV2 and TRBJ1-1, is EPEVTQTPSHQVTQMGQEVILRCVPISNHLYFYWYRQILGQKVEFLVSFYNNEISEKSEIFDDQFSVERPDGSNFTLKIRSTKLEDSAMYFCASIRDGNTEAFFGQGTRLTVV.

The rearrangement uses TRBV5-1 and TRBJ2-7; weak D call: TRBD2 (5 bases). The CDR3 sequence is 15 residues long. The germline V gene has CDR1 SGHRS and CDR2 YFSETQ. Trimming removed 0 bases from V and 3 bases from J, with 13 bases in between. Here the CDR3 DNA reads TGCGCCAGCAGCTTGGGGGCTAGCCAAAGCTACGAGCAGTACGTC. It specifies CASSLGASQSYEQYV.

J is TRBJ1-4 and V is TRBV7-9, with 7 bases fitting TRBD1. Per germline, CDR1 SEHNR and CDR2 FQNEAQ (reference sequence). Losses at the gene ends were 3 bases for V and 7 bases for J; bases not matched to a gene: 5. The CDR3 is 14 amino acids. As DNA, the CDR3 is TGTGCCAGCAGCTTCGACAGGGACTCTGAAAAACTGTTTTTT. As protein: CASSFDRDSEKLFF.

This sequence joins TRBV6-6 and TRBJ1-6; D gene unclear. Germline CDR1 is MNHNY and CDR2 is SVGAGI (reference sequence). Trimming took off 0 bases at V and 0 bases at J, with 3 bases between the two ends. This CDR3 is built from 15 residues. DNA for the CDR3: TGTGCCAGCAGTTACTCAAGCTCCTATAATTCACCCCTCCACTTT. Its translation is CASSYSSSYNSPLHF.

The chain has TRBV7-9 and TRBJ2-5, with D unclear. The V end was cut by 5 bases, the J end by 1 base, with 5 bases between. The CDR3 is 12 residues long. The germline gives CDR1 SEHNR, CDR2 FQNEAQ (reference sequence). CDR3 sequence: CASSVSQETQYF. CDR3 bases: TGTGCCAGCAGCGTCAGCCAAGAGACCCAGTACTTC. Filled out from reference TRBV7-9 and TRBJ2-5, the complete variable domain reads DTGVSQNPRHKITKRGQNVTFRCDPISEHNRLYWYRQTLGQGPEFLTYFQNEAQLEKSRLLSDRFSAERPKGSFSTLEIQRTEQGDSAMYLCASSVSQETQYFGPGTRLLVL.

This clone has more than one count but fewer than ten. The chain employs TRBV7-8 and TRBJ1-1; D uncertain. The CDR3 consists of 14 residues. V was cut by 1 base and J by 3 bases, with 9 bases left in between. CDR1 and CDR2 (germline): SGHVS, FQNEAQ. The CDR3 DNA follows: TGTGCCAGCAGCTTAGGGGCAGGTCACACTGAAGCTTTCTTT. Translating it yields CASSLGAGHTEAFF.

The chain recombines TRBV10-3 with TRBJ1-2; D uncertain. Germline loops: CDR1 ENHRY, CDR2 SYGVKD. The germline V and J ends were trimmed by 4 bases and 2 bases, with 11 bases remaining between them. The CDR3 covers 14 residues. CDR3 sequence: CAISAVSRNYGYTF. The CDR3 bases are TGTGCCATCAGTGCTGTCAGTAGGAACTATGGCTACACCTTC.

This clone appeared once. This chain links TRBV28 with TRBJ2-2, with a possible D match to TRBD1 (6 bases). Germline V gene sequence: CDR1 MDHEN, CDR2 SYDVKM. Trimming stripped 6 bases from V and 5 bases from J, with 13 bases between. CDR3 size: 14 residues. Here the CDR3 reads CASRQGYGTGELFF. DNA for the CDR3: TGTGCCAGCAGACAGGGATATGGGACCGGGGAGCTGTTTTTT. Supplemented by reference TRBV28 and TRBJ2-2, the full variable domain reads DVKVTQSSRYLVKRTGEKVFLECVQDMDHENMFWYRQDPGLGLRLIYFSYDVKMKEKGDIPEGYSVSREKKERFSLILESASTNQTSMYLCASRQGYGTGELFFGEGSRLTVL.

This clone was found a few times. The V call is TRBV10-2, the J call TRBJ2-7; 7 bases fit TRBD2. This CDR3 has 13 amino acids. CDR1 is WSHSY, CDR2 SAAADI, per germline. Trimming removed 6 bases from V and 3 bases from J; junction bases left unmatched: 5. The CDR3, as DNA: TGCGCCAGCAGCGGGGCGGGGGACTACGAGCAGTACTTC. Encoded protein: CASSGAGDYEQYF.

The table lists this clone with a count of one. The gene calls are TRBV6-6 and TRBJ2-7; D may be TRBD2 (5 bases). From germline, CDR1 is MNHNY and CDR2 SVGAGI (reference sequence). This CDR3 is built from 12 residues. The germline V and J ends were trimmed by 6 bases and 3 bases, with 9 bases remaining between them. The CDR3 DNA is TGTGCCAGCAGCTCCGGGGACTACGAGCAGTACGTC. Protein: CASSSGDYEQYV.

There are a few counts of this clone. The gene calls are TRBV5-3 and TRBJ1-1; 8 nucleotides line up with TRBD1. TRBV5-3 is classed as an ORF, of uncertain function. The CDR3 is 13 residues long. The V and J ends lost 0 bases and 7 bases, in that order; junction bases with no gene match: 2. The CDR3 sequence is CARSLVTGGEAFF. CDR3 nucleotides: TGTGCCAGAAGCTTGGTAACAGGGGGTGAAGCTTTCTTT.

The rearrangement uses TRBV29-1 and TRBJ1-1; the D is unclear. The germline V gene has CDR1 SQVTM and CDR2 ANQGSEA. V lost 4 bases to trimming and J lost 8 bases, with 8 bases between them. This CDR3 is 10 amino acids long. The CDR3 coding sequence is TGCAGCGTTGCCCGGGCCGAAGCTTTCTTT. It codes for CSVARAEAFF.

The chain carries TRBV5-5 and TRBJ1-2; the D gene is possibly TRBD1 (5 bases). Germline V lookup: CDR1 SGHKS, CDR2 YYEKEE (reference sequence). CDR3 length equals 14 residues. The V gene lost 4 bases and the J gene lost 4 bases, with 14 bases spanning the gap. CDR3 in amino acids: CASSARGEIYGYTF. In nucleotides, the CDR3 is TGTGCCAGCAGCGCCCGGGGGGAAATCTATGGCTACACCTTC.